This T cell receptor (beta chain) emerged from a study of blood T cells in healthy people across ages. Trimming shortened V by 11 bases and J by 1 base, and 12 bases separated the two germline ends. The CDR3 runs 14 residues. Per germline, CDR1 SGHTA and CDR2 FQGNSA. The second PCR ran about 6 to 11 cycles with a sample-barcoded 5' primer and J-beta primers. TCRdb reprocessed the 5' RACE reads via MiXCR and lists one record per CDR3 protein. The table records around 600,000 distinct CDR3 sequences, about 45% of them present only once. This clonotype was picked up a small number of times. The receptor's source is an older man in good health. Specimen: blood. This chain connects TRBV7-2 to TRBJ2-6; D is possibly TRBD1 (5 bases). CDR3 sequence: CAGSKGSGANVLTF. CDR3 nucleotides: TGTGCCGGGTCCAAGGGGTCTGGGGCCAACGTCCTGACTTTC.